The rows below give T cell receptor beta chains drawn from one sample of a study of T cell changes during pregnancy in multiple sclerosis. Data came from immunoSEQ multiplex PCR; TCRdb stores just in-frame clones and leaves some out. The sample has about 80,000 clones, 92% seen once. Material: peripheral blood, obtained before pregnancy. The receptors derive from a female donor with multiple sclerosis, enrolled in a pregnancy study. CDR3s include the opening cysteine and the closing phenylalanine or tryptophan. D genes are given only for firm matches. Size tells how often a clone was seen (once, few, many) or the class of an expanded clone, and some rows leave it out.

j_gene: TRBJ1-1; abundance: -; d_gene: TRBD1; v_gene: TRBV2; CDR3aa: CASSALTGGLHLNTEAFF; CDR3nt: TGTGCCAGCAGTGCACTTACAGGGGGTCTCCACCTGAACACTGAAGCTTTCTTT
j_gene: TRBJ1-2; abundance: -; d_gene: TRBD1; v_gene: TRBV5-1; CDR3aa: CASRSGTGEAYGYTF; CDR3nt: TGCGCCAGCAGGTCCGGGACAGGGGAGGCCTATGGCTACACCTTC
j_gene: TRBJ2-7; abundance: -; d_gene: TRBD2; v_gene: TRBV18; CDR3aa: CASSPTLGTSIYEQYF; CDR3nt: TGTGCCAGCTCACCAACCTTGGGGACTAGCATCTACGAGCAGTACTTC
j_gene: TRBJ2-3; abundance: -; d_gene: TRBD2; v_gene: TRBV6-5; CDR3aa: CASSRGLAGTDTQYF; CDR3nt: TGTGCCAGCAGCCGAGGACTAGCGGGTACAGATACGCAGTATTTT
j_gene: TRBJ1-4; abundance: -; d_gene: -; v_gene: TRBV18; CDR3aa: CASSAPGTKAGTNEKLFF; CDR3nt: TGTGCCAGCTCAGCCCCCGGGACAAAAGCCGGGACTAATGAAAAACTGTTTTTT
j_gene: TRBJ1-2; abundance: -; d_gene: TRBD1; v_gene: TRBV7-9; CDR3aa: CASSGTGANYGYTF; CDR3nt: TGTGCCAGCAGCGGGACAGGGGCCAACTATGGCTACACCTTC
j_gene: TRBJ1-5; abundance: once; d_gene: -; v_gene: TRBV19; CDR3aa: CASSVTGFFQPQHF; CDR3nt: TGTGCCAGTAGTGTAACAGGGTTTTTCCAGCCCCAGCATTTT
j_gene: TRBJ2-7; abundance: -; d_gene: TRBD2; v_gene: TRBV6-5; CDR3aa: CASSYGGGPYEQYF; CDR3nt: TGTGCCAGCAGTTATGGGGGAGGGCCCTACGAGCAGTACTTC
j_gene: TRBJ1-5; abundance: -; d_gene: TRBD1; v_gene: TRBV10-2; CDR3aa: CASSESGGQGFQPQHF; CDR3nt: TGCGCCAGCAGTGAGAGTGGTGGACAGGGGTTTCAGCCCCAGCATTTT
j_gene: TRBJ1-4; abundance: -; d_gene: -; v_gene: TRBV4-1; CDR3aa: CASSQVQGFNEKLFF; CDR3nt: TGCGCCAGCAGCCAAGTTCAGGGCTTTAATGAAAAACTGTTTTTT
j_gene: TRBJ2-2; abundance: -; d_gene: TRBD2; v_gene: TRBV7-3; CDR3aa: CASSSLLAGTGELFF; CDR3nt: TGTGCCAGCAGCTCCCTACTAGCGGGCACCGGGGAGCTGTTTTTT
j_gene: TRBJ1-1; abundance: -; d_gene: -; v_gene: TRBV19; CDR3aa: CASSNEGINTEAFF; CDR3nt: TGTGCCAGTAGTAACGAGGGTATCAACACTGAAGCTTTCTTT
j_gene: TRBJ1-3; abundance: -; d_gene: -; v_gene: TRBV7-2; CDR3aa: CASSLRGGGNTIYF; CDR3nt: TGTGCCAGCAGCTTACGGGGTGGCGGAAACACCATATATTTT
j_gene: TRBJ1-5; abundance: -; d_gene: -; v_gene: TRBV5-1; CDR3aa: CASSLTGKEPQHF; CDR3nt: TGCGCCAGCAGCCTTACAGGAAAGGAGCCCCAGCATTTT
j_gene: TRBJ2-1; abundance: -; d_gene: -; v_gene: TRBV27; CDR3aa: CATRVPGVPYNEQFF; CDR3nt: TGTGCCACCCGCGTCCCCGGGGTGCCTTACAATGAGCAGTTCTTC
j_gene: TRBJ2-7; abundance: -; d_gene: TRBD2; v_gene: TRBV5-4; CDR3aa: CASSAGRGLAGDPYEQYF; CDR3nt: TGTGCCAGCAGCGCGGGCCGGGGACTAGCGGGGGACCCCTACGAGCAGTACTTC
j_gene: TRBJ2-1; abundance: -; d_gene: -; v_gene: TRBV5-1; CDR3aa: CASGPGVEPNEQFF; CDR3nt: TGCGCCAGCGGGCCAGGGGTGGAACCGAATGAGCAGTTCTTC
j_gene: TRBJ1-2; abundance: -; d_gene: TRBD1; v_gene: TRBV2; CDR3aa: CASSETGYYGYTF; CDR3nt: TGTGCCAGCAGCGAGACAGGGTACTATGGCTACACCTTC
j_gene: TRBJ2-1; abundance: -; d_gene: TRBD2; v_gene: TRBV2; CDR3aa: CASSEAGDEYNEQFF; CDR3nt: TGTGCCAGCAGTGAGGCGGGGGACGAATACAATGAGCAGTTCTTC
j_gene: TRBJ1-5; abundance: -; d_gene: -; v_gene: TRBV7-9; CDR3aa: CASSSETKPQHF; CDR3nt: TGTGCCAGCAGCTCGGAGACTAAGCCCCAGCATTTT
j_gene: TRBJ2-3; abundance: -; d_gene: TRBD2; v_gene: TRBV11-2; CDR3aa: CASSSGLAGSGDTQYF; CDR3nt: TGTGCCAGCAGCTCGGGGCTAGCGGGGTCCGGAGATACGCAGTATTTT
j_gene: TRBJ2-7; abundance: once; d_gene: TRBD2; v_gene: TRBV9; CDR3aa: CASSYSGGDYEQYF; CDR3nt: TGTGCCAGCAGTTATAGCGGGGGTGACTACGAGCAGTACTTC
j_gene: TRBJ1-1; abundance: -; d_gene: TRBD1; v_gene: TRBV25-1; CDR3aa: CASSEFAGGYTEAFF; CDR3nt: TGTGCCAGCAGTGAATTCGCAGGGGGCTACACTGAAGCTTTCTTT
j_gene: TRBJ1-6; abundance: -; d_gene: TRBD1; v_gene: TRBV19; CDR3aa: CASSIRAGQGYSPLHF; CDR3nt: TGTGCCAGTAGTATAAGGGCGGGACAGGGTTATTCACCCCTCCACTTT
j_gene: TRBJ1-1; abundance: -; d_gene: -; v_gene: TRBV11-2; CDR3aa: CASSLEVQAEAFF; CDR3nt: TGTGCCAGCAGCTTAGAAGTGCAAGCAGAAGCTTTCTTT
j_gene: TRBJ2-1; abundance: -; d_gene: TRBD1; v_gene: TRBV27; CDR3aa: CASSSPLRTGSRYNEQFF; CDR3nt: TGTGCCAGCAGTTCGCCTCTCAGGACAGGGTCGCGATACAATGAGCAGTTCTTC
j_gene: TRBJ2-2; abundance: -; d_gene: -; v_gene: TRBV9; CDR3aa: CASSVAAAGELFF; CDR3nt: TGTGCCAGCAGCGTAGCAGCGGCCGGGGAGCTGTTTTTT
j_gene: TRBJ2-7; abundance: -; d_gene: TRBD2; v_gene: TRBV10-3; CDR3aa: CAIGAGGRIGGGTYEQYF; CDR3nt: TGTGCCATCGGAGCGGGGGGCCGAATTGGCGGGGGGACTTACGAGCAGTACTTC
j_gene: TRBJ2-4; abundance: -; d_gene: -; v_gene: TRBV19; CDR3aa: CASSIDRVTLAKNIQYF; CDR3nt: TGTGCCAGTAGTATAGATCGGGTAACGCTAGCCAAAAACATTCAGTACTTC
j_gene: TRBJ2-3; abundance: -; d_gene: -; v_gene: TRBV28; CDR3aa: CASSSTMTDTQYF; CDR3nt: TGTGCCAGCAGTTCTACTATGACAGATACGCAGTATTTT
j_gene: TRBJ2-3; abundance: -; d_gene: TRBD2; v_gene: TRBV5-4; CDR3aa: CASSLGQTSGGGDTQYF; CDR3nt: TGTGCCAGCAGCTTAGGCCAGACTAGCGGGGGTGGAGATACGCAGTATTTT
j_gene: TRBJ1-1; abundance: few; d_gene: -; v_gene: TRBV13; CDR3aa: CASSAERGGEAFF; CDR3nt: TGTGCCAGCAGCGCAGAGAGGGGAGGTGAAGCTTTCTTT
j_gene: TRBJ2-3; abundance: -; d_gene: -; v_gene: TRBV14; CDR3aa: CASSPDYSSTDTQYF; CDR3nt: TGTGCCAGCAGCCCCGACTACTCAAGCACAGATACGCAGTATTTT
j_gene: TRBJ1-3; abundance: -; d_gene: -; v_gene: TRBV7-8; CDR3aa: CASSLVKGAGNTIYF; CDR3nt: TGTGCCAGCAGCTTAGTTAAAGGGGCTGGAAACACCATATATTTT
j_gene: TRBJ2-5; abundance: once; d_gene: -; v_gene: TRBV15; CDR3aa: CATSREASLYQETQYF; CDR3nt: TGTGCCACCAGCCGAGAGGCCTCCCTGTACCAAGAGACCCAGTACTTC
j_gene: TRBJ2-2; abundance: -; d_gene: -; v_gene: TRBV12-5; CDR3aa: CASGLVLDGKNTGELFF; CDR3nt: TGTGCTAGTGGTTTGGTACTCGACGGGAAGAACACCGGGGAGCTGTTTTTT
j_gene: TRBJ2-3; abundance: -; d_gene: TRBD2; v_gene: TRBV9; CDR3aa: CASSGLGGGPTDTQYF; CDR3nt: TGTGCCAGCAGCGGCCTTGGCGGGGGGCCTACAGATACGCAGTATTTT
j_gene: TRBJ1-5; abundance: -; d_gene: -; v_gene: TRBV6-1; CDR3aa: CASTTGGLNQPQHF; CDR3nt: TGTGCCAGCACCACCGGGGGATTAAATCAGCCCCAGCATTTT
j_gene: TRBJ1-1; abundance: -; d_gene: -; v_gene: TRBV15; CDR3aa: CATSRVSWRDHTEAFF; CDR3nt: TGTGCCACCAGCAGAGTAAGCTGGAGAGATCACACTGAAGCTTTCTTT
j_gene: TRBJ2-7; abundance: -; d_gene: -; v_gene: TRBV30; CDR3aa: CAWSSGVYEQYF; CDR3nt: TGTGCCTGGTCTTCAGGGGTATACGAGCAGTACTTC
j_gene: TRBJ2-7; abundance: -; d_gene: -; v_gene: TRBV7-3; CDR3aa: CASSLTGDASWYEQYF; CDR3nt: TGTGCCAGCAGCTTAACGGGAGACGCTAGTTGGTACGAGCAGTACTTC
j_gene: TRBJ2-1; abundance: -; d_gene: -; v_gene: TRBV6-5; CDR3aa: CASRQDSNEQFF; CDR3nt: TGTGCCAGCAGGCAGGACAGCAATGAGCAGTTCTTC
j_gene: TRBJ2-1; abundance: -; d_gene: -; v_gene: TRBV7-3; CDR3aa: CASSLTLTTYNEQFF; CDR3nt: TGTGCCAGCAGCTTAACTCTGACAACCTACAATGAGCAGTTCTTC
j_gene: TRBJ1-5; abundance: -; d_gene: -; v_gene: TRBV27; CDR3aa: CASSTGGGSNQPQHF; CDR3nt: TGTGCCAGCAGCACCGGGGGGGGATCCAATCAGCCCCAGCATTTT
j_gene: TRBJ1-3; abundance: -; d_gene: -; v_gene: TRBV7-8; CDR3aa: CASSSRSIGNTIYF; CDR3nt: TGTGCCAGCAGCTCCCGATCTATTGGAAACACCATATATTTT
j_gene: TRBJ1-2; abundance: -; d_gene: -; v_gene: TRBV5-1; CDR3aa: CASSSTASGYGYTF; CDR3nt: TGCGCCAGCAGCTCCACTGCGTCGGGCTATGGCTACACCTTC
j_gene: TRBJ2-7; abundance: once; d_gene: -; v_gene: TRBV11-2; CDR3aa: CASSLDRAGIYEQYF; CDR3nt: TGTGCCAGCAGCTTAGATCGGGCAGGGATCTACGAGCAGTACTTC
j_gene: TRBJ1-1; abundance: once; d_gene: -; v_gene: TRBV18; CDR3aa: CASSPPIGSRGTTEAFF; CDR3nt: TGTGCCAGCTCACCACCTATCGGCAGCCGGGGAACCACTGAAGCTTTCTTT
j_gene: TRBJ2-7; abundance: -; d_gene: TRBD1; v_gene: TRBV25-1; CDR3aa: CASSAAGTASYEQYF; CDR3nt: TGTGCCAGCAGTGCAGCCGGGACAGCGTCCTACGAGCAGTACTTC